This T cell receptor (delta chain) was documented in a study of Vδ1+ human thymocytes. V gave up 4 bases and J gave up 0 bases, with 21 bases separating them. The CDR3 covers 18 residues. From germline, CDR1 is TSWWSYY and CDR2 QGS. General study results and limits: About 20% of thymic delta-chain sequences were Vdelta2, with few Vdelta3, unlike blood Vdelta1+ controls. In the thymus, TRG and TRD repertoires looked highly polyclonal with Gaussian CDR3 lengths. Donors shared many TRG clonotypes but few TRD clonotypes.

In regard to this clone: Its antigen is as yet unknown.

Sequences come from RNA converted to cDNA by reverse transcription. Pooled V-gene forward primers with one constant-region reverse primer generated the CDR3 amplicons by multiplex PCR. TCRdb ran CATT on the multiplex PCR reads. The table lists over 45,000 delta-chain clones, approximately 16% of them singletons. The receptor was derived from a boy in the first two years of life who had congenital heart surgery. Specimen: Vdelta1+ gamma-delta thymocytes from the thymus. Subset given: FACS-sorted CD3+ TCRalphabeta- TCRVdelta1+ TCRVdelta2- thymocytes. This chain links TRDV1 with TRDJ1; possibly TRDD2 for D (6 bases). CDR3 bases: TGTGCTCTTGGGGTGTCGGCCTTCCACTCTGAGTACACCGATAAACTCATCTTT. This sequence encodes CALGVSAFHSEYTDKLIF.